This TCR beta chain emerged from a study of identical twins (dated by TCRdb to 2016 to 2017). For context, the study as a whole: To test whether fetal clonotypes persist, the study used deep sequencing on TCR alpha and beta repertoires from monozygotic twins, unrelated adults of various ages, and cord blood. To rule out contamination, the twin experiments were replicated at different times with different library preparation protocols.

V was cut back by 11 bases and J by 2 bases, leaving a gap of 12 bases between them. The germline V gene specifies ENHRY as CDR1 and SYGVKD as CDR2. The CDR3 runs 12 residues from the cysteine to the phenylalanine. Only CDR3 DNA remains: 36 bases, in frame from the first base. Overall results and qualifications from the work: Because the same donors could not be followed over many years, the conclusions relied on cross-sectional statistical analysis. Invariant T cells such as MAIT and iNKT could partly confound zero-insertion analyses, although diverse VJ usage argued against such confounding for most clonotypes. Fewer insertions were carried by abundant cord blood beta clonotypes; a weaker similar trend was observed in young adult naive repertoires, while no such trend was observed in memory repertoires. Out-of-frame TCR alpha sharing in monozygotic twins was systematically underestimated by recombination models, whereas sharing between unrelated individuals was in agreement with the recombination models. Excess twin sharing in beta out-of-frame sequences was weaker because fewer shared sequences lowered the signal-to-noise ratio. Compared with coincidental sharing between unrelated individuals, out-of-frame TCR alpha sequences shared between twins showed an excess of sequences with low generation probability.

Libraries were built with 5' RACE. Sequencing was performed on an Illumina HiSeq 2000. A universal primer binding site was introduced by template switching, and a unique molecular identifier was present in the final cDNA, enabling accurate counting of TCR cDNA molecules. Specific primers in the conserved constant-segment region were used to synthesize first-strand cDNA for TCR alpha and beta chains. To control for contamination, each cDNA library was double barcoded with a SMART-Mk sample barcode plus Illumina barcodes. TruSeq adapter sequences along with Illumina sample barcodes were introduced in two successive PCR steps. Sequencing of the TCR alpha and beta cDNA libraries was done on the Illumina HiSeq platform using custom primers. For the original study's pipeline: MiGEC was used to process raw reads and extract unique molecular identifiers, and MiXCR was used to find CDR3 positions. For each individual, recombination models were inferred using an EM algorithm with the repgenHMM and IGoR tools. Shared clonotypes were analyzed with the tcR package in R, and sharing was normalized by the product of cloneset sizes. Out-of-frame nonproductive sequences were analyzed to study raw recombination free of thymic and clonal selection effects. Starting from the raw public reads, TCRdb applied fastp trimming at Q25, assembled clones with MiXCR and retained in-frame beta chains. Here each entry gathers all rows of one CDR3 protein and keeps the most common genes and DNA. These V and J calls are TCRdb output, not the study's own analysis. The sample profile shows around 960,000 distinct CDR3 sequences; about 12% of them were found once. Jointly, the top ten make up around 1.5% of the sample.

Points on this clonotype: Its antigen remains undetermined. No much larger clone exists at a distance of one base, and base qualities are not known.

Every donor in the study was a healthy Caucasian. The twin cohort consisted of three pairs of female monozygotic twins, all aged about 18 to 30 years. Peripheral blood mononuclear cells were used as the source from which RNA for TCR libraries was isolated. These data were also filed under a second study, of yellow fever vaccine responses in identical twins. As that second paper reports: According to the authors, in identical twins the way T cells responded to vaccination appeared partly convergent and partly personalized. In the study, vaccine-responding T cell clones were precisely tracked in identical twins.

The source material was PBMCs. This receptor was taken from a woman younger than 35 in good health. Here the chain combines TRBV10-3 and TRBJ1-2; D gene: possibly TRBD1, on 6 matching bases. CDR3 region: CAARDTNYGYTF. The nucleotide sequence reads TGTGCCGCCAGGGACACAAACTATGGCTACACCTTC.